This TCR beta chain was sequenced in a study of CD8 T cell repertoires and HIV-1 epitope variants. The overall study: T cells were stimulated with Twenty-five Gag and Nef peptides separately. Controls were a CMV, EBV and flu peptide pool, Ebola AY9 negative control, and no-peptide well. Epitopes were three Gag families plus Nef HW9 and YT9.

Germline V CDR1 and CDR2: MNHEY, SMNVEV (reference sequence). The CDR3 is 16 amino acids. V was pared by 6 bases and J by 8 bases, with 23 bases between. Study-level findings and limits: Of roughly ten antigen-specific beta clonotypes, about six appeared to cross-react with escape variants.

Repertoires were generated with immunoSEQ multiplex PCR, while TCRdb's copy carries only in-frame clones and drops some. The sample comprises about 95,000 clones, roughly four fifths of which are singletons, and roughly 24% rests with the top ten. With regard to this clone: Its antigen is not known.

The sample was uncultured baseline CD8+ T cells from peripheral blood mononuclear cells (PBMCs). The clonotype originates from a male donor with HIV. The rearrangement links TRBV27 to TRBJ1-3; a possible D gene is TRBD1 (6 bases). The CDR3 reads CASRARQVLGGDTIYF. Here the CDR3 DNA reads TGTGCCAGCAGGGCCCGACAGGTCCTAGGAGGAGACACCATATATTTT.